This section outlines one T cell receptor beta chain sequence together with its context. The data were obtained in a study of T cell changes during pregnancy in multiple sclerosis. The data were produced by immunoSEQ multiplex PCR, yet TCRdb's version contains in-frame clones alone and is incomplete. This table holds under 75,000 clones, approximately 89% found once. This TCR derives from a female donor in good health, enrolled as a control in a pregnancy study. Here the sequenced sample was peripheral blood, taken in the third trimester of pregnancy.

The chain's CDR3 is CASSPTGGPGEQFF. The CDR3 DNA reads as TGTGCCAGCAGCCCCACGGGGGGGCCAGGCGAGCAGTTCTTC. The chain uses TRBV7-2 and TRBJ2-1; 8 bases line up with TRBD2. Per germline, CDR1 SGHTA and CDR2 FQGNSA. The V gene end was trimmed by 5 bases and the J gene end by 10 bases; junction bases not matched to a gene: 10. The CDR3 is 14 residues long.